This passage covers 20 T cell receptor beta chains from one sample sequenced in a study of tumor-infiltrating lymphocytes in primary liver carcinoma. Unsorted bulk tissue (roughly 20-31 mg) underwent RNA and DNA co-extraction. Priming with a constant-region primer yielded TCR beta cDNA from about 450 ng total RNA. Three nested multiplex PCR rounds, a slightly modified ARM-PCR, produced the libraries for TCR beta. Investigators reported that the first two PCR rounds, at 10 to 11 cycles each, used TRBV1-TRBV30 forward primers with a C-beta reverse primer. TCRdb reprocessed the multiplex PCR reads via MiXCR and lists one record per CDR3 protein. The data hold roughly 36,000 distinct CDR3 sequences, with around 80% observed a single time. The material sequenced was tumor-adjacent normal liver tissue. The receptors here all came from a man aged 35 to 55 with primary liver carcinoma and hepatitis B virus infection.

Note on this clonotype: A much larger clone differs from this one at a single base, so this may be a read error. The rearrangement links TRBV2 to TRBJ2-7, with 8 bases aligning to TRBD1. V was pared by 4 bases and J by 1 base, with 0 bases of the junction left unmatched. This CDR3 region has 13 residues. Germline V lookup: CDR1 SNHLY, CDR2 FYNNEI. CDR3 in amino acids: CASSGTGSYEQYF. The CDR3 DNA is TGTGCCAGCAGTGGGACAGGGTCCTACGAGCAGTACTTC.

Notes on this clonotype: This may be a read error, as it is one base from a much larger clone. Here the CDR3 DNA reads TGTGTCAGCAGTCCTGGGGGAGCCAAAAACATTCAGTACTTC. It translates to CVSSPGGAKNIQYF. This chain connects TRBV28 to TRBJ2-4; D is tentatively TRBD1 or TRBD2 (5 bases each). The CDR3 has 14 residues. Per germline, CDR1 MDHEN and CDR2 SYDVKM.

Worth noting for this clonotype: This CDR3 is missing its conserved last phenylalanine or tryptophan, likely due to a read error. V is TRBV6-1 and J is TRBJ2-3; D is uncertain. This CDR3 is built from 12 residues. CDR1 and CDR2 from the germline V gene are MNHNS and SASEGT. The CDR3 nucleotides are TGCGCCAGCGAGCCCAGCACGGATACGCAGTATATT. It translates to CASEPSTDTQYI.

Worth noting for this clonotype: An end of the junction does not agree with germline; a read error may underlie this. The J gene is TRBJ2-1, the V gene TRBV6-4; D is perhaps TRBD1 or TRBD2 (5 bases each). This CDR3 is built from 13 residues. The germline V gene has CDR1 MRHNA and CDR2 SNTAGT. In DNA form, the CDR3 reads TGTGCCAGCAATGAGGGGAGCCACAATGAGCGGTTCTTC. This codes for CASNEGSHNERFF.

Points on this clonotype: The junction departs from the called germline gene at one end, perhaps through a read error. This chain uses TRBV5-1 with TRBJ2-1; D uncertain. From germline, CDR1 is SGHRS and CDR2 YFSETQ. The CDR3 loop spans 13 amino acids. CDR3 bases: TGCGCTAGCAGCCCAGTCCAAGACAATGAGCAGTTCTTC. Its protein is CASSPVQDNEQFF.

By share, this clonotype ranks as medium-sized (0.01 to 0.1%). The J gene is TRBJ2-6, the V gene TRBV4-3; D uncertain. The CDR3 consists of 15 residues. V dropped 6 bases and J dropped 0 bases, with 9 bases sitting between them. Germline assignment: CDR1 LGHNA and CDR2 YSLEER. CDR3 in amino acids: CASSDGNSGANVLTF. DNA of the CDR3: TGCGCCAGCAGTGACGGAAACTCTGGGGCCAACGTCCTGACTTTC.

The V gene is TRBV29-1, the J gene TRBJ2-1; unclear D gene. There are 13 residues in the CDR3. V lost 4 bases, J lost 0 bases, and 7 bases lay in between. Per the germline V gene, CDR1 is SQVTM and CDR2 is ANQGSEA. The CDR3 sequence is CSVARSSYNEQFF. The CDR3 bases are TGCAGCGTTGCTCGGAGCTCCTACAATGAGCAGTTCTTC.

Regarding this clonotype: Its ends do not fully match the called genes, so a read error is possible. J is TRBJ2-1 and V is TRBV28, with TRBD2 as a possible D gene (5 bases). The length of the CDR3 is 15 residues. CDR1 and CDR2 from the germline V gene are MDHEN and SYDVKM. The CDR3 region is CASRLISGSYNEQSF. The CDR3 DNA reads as TGTGCTAGCAGACTAATCTCGGGCTCCTACAATGAGCAGTCCTTC.

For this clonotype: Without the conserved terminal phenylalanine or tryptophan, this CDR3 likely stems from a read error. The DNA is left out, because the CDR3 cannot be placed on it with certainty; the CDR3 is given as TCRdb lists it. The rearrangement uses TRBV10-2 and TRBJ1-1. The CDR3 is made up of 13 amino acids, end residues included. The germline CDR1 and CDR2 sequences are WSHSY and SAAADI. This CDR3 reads CASSVVESTEAFI.

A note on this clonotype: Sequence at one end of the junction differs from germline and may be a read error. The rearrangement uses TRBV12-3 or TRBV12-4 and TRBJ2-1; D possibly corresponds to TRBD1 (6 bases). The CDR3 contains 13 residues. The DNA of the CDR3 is TGTGCCAGCTGTCTCGGACAGTACAATGGGCAGTTCTTC. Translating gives CASCLGQYNGQFF.

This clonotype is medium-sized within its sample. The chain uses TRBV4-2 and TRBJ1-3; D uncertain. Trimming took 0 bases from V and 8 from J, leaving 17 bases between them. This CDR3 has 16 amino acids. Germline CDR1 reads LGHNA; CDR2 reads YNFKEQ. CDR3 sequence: CASSQEDGNGADTIYF. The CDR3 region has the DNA TGTGCCAGCAGCCAAGAGGACGGGAACGGAGCTGACACCATATATTTT.

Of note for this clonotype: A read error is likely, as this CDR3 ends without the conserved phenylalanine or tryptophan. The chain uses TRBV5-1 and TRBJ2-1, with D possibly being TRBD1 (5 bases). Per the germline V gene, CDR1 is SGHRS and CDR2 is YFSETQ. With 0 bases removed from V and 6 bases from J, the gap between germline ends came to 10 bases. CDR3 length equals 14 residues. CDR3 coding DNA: TGCGCCAGCAGCTTGGGAGACAGTCTCAATGAGCAGTTCTCA. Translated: CASSLGDSLNEQFS.

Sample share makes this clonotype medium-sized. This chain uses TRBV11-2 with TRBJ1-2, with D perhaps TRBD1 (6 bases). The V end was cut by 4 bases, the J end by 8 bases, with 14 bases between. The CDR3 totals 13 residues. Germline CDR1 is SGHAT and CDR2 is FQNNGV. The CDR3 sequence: CASSSAGGSGYTF. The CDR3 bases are TGTGCCAGCAGCTCCGCCGGGGGCTCCGGCTACACCTTC.

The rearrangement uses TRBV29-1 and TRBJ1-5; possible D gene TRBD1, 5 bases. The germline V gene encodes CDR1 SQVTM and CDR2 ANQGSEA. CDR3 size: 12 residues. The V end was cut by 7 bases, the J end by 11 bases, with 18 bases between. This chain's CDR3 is CSAGVAGQSQHF. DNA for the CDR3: TGCAGCGCTGGCGTGGCAGGGCAGTCCCAGCATTTT.

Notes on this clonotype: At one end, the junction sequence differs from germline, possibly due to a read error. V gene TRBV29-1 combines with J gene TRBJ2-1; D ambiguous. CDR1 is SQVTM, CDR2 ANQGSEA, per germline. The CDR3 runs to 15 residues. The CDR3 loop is CSVIPLVRLGNEQSF. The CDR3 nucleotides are TGCAGCGTTATCCCACTTGTGAGATTGGGGAATGAGCAGTCCTTC.

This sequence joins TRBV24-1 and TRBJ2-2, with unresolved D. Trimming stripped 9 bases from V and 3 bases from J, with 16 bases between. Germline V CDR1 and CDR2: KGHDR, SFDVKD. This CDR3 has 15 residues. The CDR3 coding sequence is TGTGCCACCGGTGGGAAGAAGGGCCACACCGGGGAGCTGTTTTTT. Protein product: CATGGKKGHTGELFF.

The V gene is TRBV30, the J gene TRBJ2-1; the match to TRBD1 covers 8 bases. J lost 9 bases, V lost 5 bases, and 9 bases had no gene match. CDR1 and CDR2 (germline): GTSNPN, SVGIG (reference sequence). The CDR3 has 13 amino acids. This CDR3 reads CAWVRTGSAEQFF. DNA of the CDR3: TGTGCCTGGGTAAGGACAGGGTCGGCTGAGCAGTTCTTC.

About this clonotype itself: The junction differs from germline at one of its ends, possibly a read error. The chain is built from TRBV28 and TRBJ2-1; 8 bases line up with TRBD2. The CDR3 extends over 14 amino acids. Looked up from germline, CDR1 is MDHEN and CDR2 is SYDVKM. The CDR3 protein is CVSSYSGARFEQFF. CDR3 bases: TGCGTCAGCAGTTATAGCGGGGCTAGGTTTGAGCAGTTCTTC.

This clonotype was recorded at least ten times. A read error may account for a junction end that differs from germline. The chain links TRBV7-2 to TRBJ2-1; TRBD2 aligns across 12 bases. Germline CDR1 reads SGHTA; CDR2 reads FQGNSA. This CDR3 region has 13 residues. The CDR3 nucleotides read TGTGCCAGCAGCTTAGCGGCTAGCGGGAGGGGGCTCTTC. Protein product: CASSLAASGRGLF.

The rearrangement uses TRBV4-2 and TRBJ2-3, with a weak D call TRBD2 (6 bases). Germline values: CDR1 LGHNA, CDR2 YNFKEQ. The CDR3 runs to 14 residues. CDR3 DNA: TGTACTAGCAGCCAAGGAAATTCGGCAGATACGCAGTATTTT. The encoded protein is CTSSQGNSADTQYF.